Sequencing of this T cell receptor beta chain was carried out in a study of vaccination and CD4 T cells after COVID-19. Study at large: Every culture used as a control got a CEFX pool, an HIV-1 Nef pool, or no peptide. Whole-study findings and limits: In convalescent patients, a median around 87% of reactive clones appeared only post-vaccination. Spike mono-reactivity held for 304 of 307 vaccine-specific clones in convalescent patients.

The treatment was: roughly 10-day PBMC culture with coronavirus spike peptide pools or control peptides (ViraFEST assay). After expanding antigen-specific T cells with peptide pools, ViraFEST sequenced their TCRs. The length of the CDR3 is 12 residues. Trimming removed 4 bases from V and 4 bases from J, with 8 bases in between. Germline V CDR1 and CDR2: SGHAT, FQNNGV. Sequencing of the DNA from cultured CD4+ T cells was carried out with the Oncomine TCR Beta short-read assay. MiXCR was run by TCRdb on the PCR reads, yielding one entry per CDR3 protein. Here the sample spans about 9,600 distinct CDR3 sequences, approximately 26% being singletons. In its sample, this clonotype was seen a few times. Its target is unknown.

The source material was CD4+ T cells from blood, cultured in vitro, sampled before SARS-CoV-2 vaccination. This chain links TRBV11-2 with TRBJ2-7; possibly TRBD2 for D (5 bases). This TCR came from a human donor who received a COVID-19 vaccine. This CDR3 is CASSSGLYEQYF. The CDR3 DNA sequence: TGTGCCAGCAGCTCAGGACTTTACGAGCAGTACTTC.